Following are 19 T cell receptor beta chains from one sample sequenced in a study of T cell clonality in common variable immunodeficiency. Antigen specificity for these receptors is unknown. Study findings and constraints: Fewer deletions and N-nucleotide insertions were reportedly seen in common variable immunodeficiency TCR beta sequences.

The assay was immunoSEQ multiplex PCR, and TCRdb's table has in-frame clones only and misses some. The table lists about 26,000 clones, no singletons, with about 24% in the top ten. Input material: peripheral blood mononuclear cells. These receptor sequences come from a human donor with common variable immunodeficiency.

This clone was counted ten times or more. Read coverage stops 3 residues before the CDR3 terminus; the germline J gene supplies the remainder. The chain employs TRBV5-1 and TRBJ2-2; 11 nucleotides align to TRBD2. This CDR3 has 16 amino acids. The V segment lost 4 bases and the J segment 5 bases; nucleotides outside the gene matches: 7. CDR1 SGHRS and CDR2 YFSETQ come from the germline V gene. The DNA read from the CDR3 is TGCGCCAGCAGCGCAACTAGCGGGGGCGGTACCGGGGAG. Amino acid sequence: CASSATSGGGTGE. The full CDR3 protein reads CASSATSGGGTGELFF.

This clone has just a few counts. The read ends 3 residues shy of where the CDR3 ends; the end is completed using the germline J gene. The J gene is TRBJ2-7, the V gene TRBV5-4; D gene uncertain. The CDR3 loop spans 14 amino acids. Trimming shortened V by 0 bases and J by 5 bases, and 12 bases separated the two germline ends. Germline CDR1 is SGHNT and CDR2 is YYREEE (reference sequence). The covered CDR3 bases are TGTGCCAGCAGCTTGGGACTCGCAGCCCACGAG. It codes for CASSLGLAAHE. In full, the CDR3 reads CASSLGLAAHEQYF.

At least ten counts were recorded for this clone. The read ends 3 residues shy of where the CDR3 ends; the end is completed using the germline J gene. The chain couples TRBV28 to TRBJ2-7; 7 nucleotides agree with TRBD1. Germline CDR1 and CDR2: MDHEN and SYDVKM. The length of the CDR3 is 15 residues. Germline trimming cut 5 bases from V and 0 bases from J; bases unmatched to any gene: 7. The sequenced CDR3 bases are TGTGCCAGCAGTATGGGACAGCCAAGCTCCTACGAG. Translating it yields CASSMGQPSSYE. The full-length CDR3 reads as CASSMGQPSSYEQYF.

Many counts were recorded for this clone. The CDR3 extends 3 residues past the end of the read, so its final part is completed from the germline J gene. The genes are TRBV2 and TRBJ2-7; tentative D call: TRBD2 (5 bases). Germline-derived CDR1 and CDR2 are SNHLY and FYNNEI. V was cut by 5 bases and J by 2 bases, with 13 bases left in between. This CDR3 spans 14 amino acids. The CDR3 loop reads CASSKTSFTYEQYF. The DNA read from the CDR3 is TGTGCCAGCAGTAAAACTAGTTTCACCTACGAG.

The table lists this clone with many counts. The CDR3 end is not reached by the read, which stops 3 residues before it; the germline J gene fills it in. The V call is TRBV19, the J call TRBJ2-1, with 7 nucleotides matching TRBD2. The CDR3 spans 14 residues. The junction had 14 bases not matched to a gene; V was cut back by 10 bases and J by 8 bases. CDR1 LNHDA and CDR2 SQIVND come from the germline V gene (reference sequence). CDR3 DNA (partial): TGTGCCACCCTTAATACGGCGGGGGAGCATGAG. Amino acid sequence: CATLNTAGEHE. The whole CDR3 region reads CATLNTAGEHEQFF. The variable domain in full, completed from reference TRBV19 and TRBJ2-1, reads DGGITQSPKYLFRKEGQNVTLSCEQNLNHDAMYWYRQDPGQGLRLIYYSQIVNDFQKGDIAEGYSVSREKKESFPLTVTSAQKNPTAFYLCATLNTAGEHEQFFGPGTRLTVL.

This clone was picked up many times. The read ends 3 residues shy of where the CDR3 ends; the end is completed using the germline J gene. The chain is built from TRBV5-6 and TRBJ2-1; D call uncertain. This CDR3 is built from 11 residues. In germline, CDR1 is SGHDT, CDR2 YYEEEE. The V gene lost 1 base and the J gene lost 8 bases, with 4 bases spanning the gap. The CDR3 DNA, read in part, is TGTGCCAGCAGCTTGTCGTATGAG. This codes for CASSLSYE. The whole CDR3 reads CASSLSYEQFF.

There are many counts of this clone. The CDR3 bases that were read are TGTGCCAGCAGCTTTGGATACAGTAAAACCCACGAG. The encoded protein is CASSFGYSKTHE. The entire CDR3 protein is CASSFGYSKTHEQYF. The chain employs TRBV7-8 and TRBJ2-7; D uncertain. Read coverage stops 3 residues before the CDR3 terminus; the germline J gene supplies the remainder. Germline loops: CDR1 SGHVS, CDR2 FQNEAQ. CDR3 length: 15 amino acids. V was cut by 3 bases and J by 5 bases, with 17 bases left in between.

This clone was detected many times. Read sequence stops 3 residues before the CDR3 end, and the germline J gene provides the missing end. The chain links TRBV9 to TRBJ2-3; 9 nucleotides match TRBD2. The CDR3 consists of 16 residues. The trim removed 4 bases at V and 0 bases at J, leaving 6 bases unmatched. Germline assignment: CDR1 SGDLS and CDR2 YYNGEE. CDR3 DNA (partial): TGTGCCAGCAGCATAAGGACTAGCGCCAGCACAGATACG. Protein product: CASSIRTSASTDT. In full, the CDR3 reads CASSIRTSASTDTQYF.

Note on this clone: The DNA ends 3 residues before the CDR3 does, and the rest of the CDR3 is filled in from the germline J gene. The V gene is TRBV19, the J gene TRBJ2-1, with D possibly matching TRBD2 (6 bases). CDR1 and CDR2 (germline): LNHDA, SQIVND (reference sequence). The CDR3 covers 15 residues. Trimming left V 4 bases short and J 8 bases short, with 18 bases between. CDR3 protein: CASSRRAGSSDEQFF. The DNA read from the CDR3 is TGTGCCAGTAGTAGGAGGGCGGGATCTAGCGATGAG.

This clone occurred a few times. The read halts 3 residues ahead of the CDR3 end, with the missing end drawn from the germline J gene. The chain combines TRBV7-3 with TRBJ2-2, with D perhaps TRBD2 (5 bases). V was trimmed by 8 bases and J by 3 bases, leaving 10 bases between them. Germline V gene sequence: CDR1 SGHTA, CDR2 FQGTGA. The CDR3 is 13 residues long. The CDR3 region is CASGWRDTGELFF. The CDR3 bases that were read are TGTGCCAGCGGTTGGCGGGACACCGGGGAG.

This clone has ten or more counts. The sequenced fragment ends 3 residues before the CDR3 boundary, so the rest is inferred from the germline J gene. V usage is TRBV29-1 and J usage is TRBJ2-1; the D gene is possibly TRBD1 (5 bases). The CDR3 covers 15 residues. Trimming cost V 1 base and J 6 bases, with 16 bases left between them. The germline V gene encodes CDR1 SQVTM and CDR2 ANQGSEA. CDR3 residues: CSVEGGSVQINEQFF. CDR3 DNA, as far as it was read: TGCAGCGTTGAAGGGGGCAGCGTTCAGATCAATGAG.

This clone has a count of ten or more. The read comes to an end 3 residues before the CDR3 does, leaving the germline J gene to fill in the end. J is TRBJ2-2 and V is TRBV2, with 8 bases matching TRBD2. The trim removed 7 bases at V and 6 bases at J, leaving 10 bases unmatched. Germline CDR1 and CDR2: SNHLY and FYNNEI. The CDR3 has 15 residues. The sequenced CDR3 bases are TGTGCCAGCACCGGACTAGCAAAAAGGTCCGGGGAG. Translation gives CASTGLAKRSGE. The entire CDR3 protein reads CASTGLAKRSGELFF.

Worth noting for this clone: The read comes to an end 3 residues before the CDR3 does, leaving the germline J gene to fill in the end. The J gene is TRBJ1-1, the V gene TRBV5-1; TRBD1 matches at 7 bases. This CDR3 contains 15 residues. CDR1 and CDR2 (germline): SGHRS, YFSETQ. V shed 0 bases and J 1 base; nucleotides not matched to a gene: 3. The covered CDR3 bases are TGCGCCAGCAGCTTGGGACAGGGAGAGAACACTGAA. Translated: CASSLGQGENTE. The whole CDR3 sequence is CASSLGQGENTEAFF.

This clone was recorded many times. From the germline J gene comes the end of the CDR3, since the read stops 3 residues before it. This sequence joins TRBV19 and TRBJ1-5; 9 nucleotides match TRBD1. V was clipped by 3 bases and J by 3 bases; unmatched bases: 6. The CDR3 is 16 residues long. Germline V gene sequence: CDR1 LNHDA, CDR2 SQIVND (reference sequence). The sequenced CDR3 bases are TGTGCCAGTAGTATCCCAGACAGGGGGATCAATCAGCCC. Protein: CASSIPDRGINQP. The whole CDR3 is CASSIPDRGINQPQHF. Filled out from reference TRBV19 and TRBJ1-5, the complete variable domain reads DGGITQSPKYLFRKEGQNVTLSCEQNLNHDAMYWYRQDPGQGLRLIYYSQIVNDFQKGDIAEGYSVSREKKESFPLTVTSAQKNPTAFYLCASSIPDRGINQPQHFGDGTRLSIL.

This clone was detected many times. The read stops 3 residues short of the end of the CDR3; the missing end is completed from the germline J gene. This chain links TRBV6-2 or TRBV6-3 with TRBJ2-1; 12 nucleotides agree with TRBD2. V was clipped by 10 bases and J by 3 bases; unmatched bases: 7. Germline loops: CDR1 MNHEY, CDR2 SVGEGT. The CDR3 length is 15 residues. The CDR3 sequence: CAIQLAGGNYNEQFF. The sequenced part of the CDR3 DNA is TGTGCCATCCAGCTAGCGGGGGGGAACTACAATGAG.

In this sample, this clone turned up a few times. The sequenced fragment ends 3 residues before the CDR3 boundary, so the rest is inferred from the germline J gene. The chain uses TRBV7-6 and TRBJ1-4; 8 nucleotides align to TRBD1. V lost 1 base to trimming and J lost 6 bases; unmatched junction nucleotides: 4. This CDR3 has 15 residues. Germline V lookup: CDR1 SGHVS, CDR2 FNYEAQ. CDR3 protein: CASSLGTGKDEKLFF. The sequenced CDR3 bases are TGTGCCAGCAGCTTAGGGACAGGGAAGGATGAAAAA.

This clone came up many times. The CDR3 end lies 3 residues beyond the end of the read and is filled in from the germline J gene. The chain joins TRBV5-6 to TRBJ2-7; D unclear. Germline values: CDR1 SGHDT, CDR2 YYEEEE. The CDR3 loop spans 11 amino acids. Trimming left V 3 bases short and J 3 bases short, with 4 bases between. Incomplete CDR3 DNA: TGTGCCAGCAGCTCACTCTACGAG. This translates into CASSSLYE. The whole CDR3 region reads CASSSLYEQYF.

This clone showed up just a few times. The CDR3 sequence: CASSLGTGRNQPQHF. The part of the CDR3 DNA that was read is TGTGCCAGCAGCTTAGGAACAGGGCGCAATCAGCCC. V usage is TRBV11-2 and J usage is TRBJ1-5; the D gene is possibly TRBD1 (6 bases). The read gets to within 3 residues of the CDR3 end, and the germline J gene fills in the rest. V was clipped by 1 base and J by 2 bases, with 9 bases between them. CDR3 length: 15 amino acids. Looked up from germline, CDR1 is SGHAT and CDR2 is FQNNGV.

The table lists this clone with many counts. The read halts 3 residues ahead of the CDR3 end, with the missing end drawn from the germline J gene. The chain combines TRBV7-7 with TRBJ2-5, with 8 bases aligning to TRBD1. From germline, CDR1 is SSHAT and CDR2 FNYEAQ (reference sequence). CDR3 length equals 13 residues. J was trimmed by 5 bases and V by 5 bases; bases with no gene match: 4. CDR3 sequence reads: CASSTTGAETQYF. CDR3 DNA, as far as it was read: TGTGCCAGCAGCACGACAGGGGCCGAGACC.